The table lists the clone carrying this T cell receptor (beta chain) with a few counts. The data were taken from a study of post-analysis software for immune sequencing data. The library was made from cDNA and included unique molecular identifiers. One entry per CDR3 protein results from TCRdb running MiXCR on the PCR reads. The table includes approximately 730,000 distinct CDR3 sequences, around 45% detected once. This clonotype was obtained from a girl between 10 and 17 years old with multiple sclerosis. The specimen was blood.

CDR3 bases: TGCGCCAGCAGCCACCGAAGTGTGGGGGATCAGCCCCAGCATTTT. Translated, it gives CASSHRSVGDQPQHF. V usage is TRBV4-3 and J usage is TRBJ1-5; tentatively, D is TRBD1 (5 bases). V gave up 3 bases and J gave up 5 bases, with 14 bases separating them. This CDR3 has 15 residues. Germline assignment: CDR1 LGHNA and CDR2 YSLEER.